Shown below are 18 T cell receptor beta chains from a single sample sequenced in a study of blood T cell repertoires in COVID-19. Measured with immunoSEQ multiplex PCR; TCRdb has only the in-frame clones, and not every one. The table shows 130,000 to 150,000 clones, with 87% occurring only once. Sequenced input: PBMCs or T cells enriched from blood (not recorded which). Receptors were obtained from a man in his 60s who had recovered from COVID-19.

The V call is TRBV27, the J call TRBJ1-1; the D gene is possibly TRBD1 (6 bases). The CDR3 runs 14 residues. V gave up 8 bases and J gave up 3 bases, with 16 bases separating them. Germline loops: CDR1 MNHEY, CDR2 SMNVEV (reference sequence). The CDR3 bases are TGTGCCAGCCGGTATGGGGGGGCATACACTGAAGCTTTCTTT. Its protein is CASRYGGAYTEAFF.

This chain connects TRBV19 to TRBJ1-2; D might be TRBD1 (6 bases). Germline V gene sequence: CDR1 LNHDA, CDR2 SQIVND (reference sequence). This CDR3 comprises 16 residues. V was trimmed by 7 bases and J by 1 base, leaving 19 bases between them. CDR3 bases: TGTGCCAGTACCTCAACCGAAGACAGGCTTAACTATGGCTACACCTTC. As protein: CASTSTEDRLNYGYTF.

The chain is built from TRBV29-1 and TRBJ2-3; 8 positions match TRBD1. After removal of 5 bases from V and 7 bases from J, the junction contained 11 bases not matched to a gene. The CDR3 is 14 amino acids. Germline CDR1 is SQVTM and CDR2 is ANQGSEA. Written as DNA, the CDR3 is TGCAGCGTTTCCCCGACAGGGGAATATAATACGCAGTATTTT. This translates into CSVSPTGEYNTQYF.

This chain links TRBV10-2 with TRBJ2-1; 7 bases are a match to TRBD2. This CDR3 region has 16 residues. Germline loops: CDR1 WSHSY, CDR2 SAAADI. J gave up 0 bases and V 5 bases, and 7 bases lay outside the gene matches. CDR3 sequence: CASSRVGGGSYNEQFF. CDR3 coding DNA: TGCGCCAGCAGTCGGGTTGGCGGGGGCTCCTACAATGAGCAGTTCTTC.

This clone was picked up one time. The chain carries TRBV6-5 and TRBJ2-7, with D perhaps matching TRBD2 (6 bases). CDR1 and CDR2 (germline): MNHEY, SVGAGI. The CDR3 has 13 amino acids. With 6 bases removed from V and 0 bases from J, the gap between germline ends came to 9 bases. Written as DNA, the CDR3 is TGTGCCAGCAGCGCGACTAGCTCCTACGAGCAGTACTTC. This encodes CASSATSSYEQYF.

The J gene is TRBJ1-1, the V gene TRBV30; a possible D gene is TRBD1 (5 bases). Germline CDR1 GTSNPN, CDR2 SVGIG (reference sequence). V lost 4 bases and J lost 4, with 19 bases in between. The CDR3 runs 15 residues. The CDR3 here is CAWTTPGRGTTEAFF. The DNA of the CDR3 is TGTGCCTGGACTACCCCCGGGAGAGGGACCACTGAAGCTTTCTTT. Full variable domain (outside the CDR3, taken from reference TRBV30 and TRBJ1-1): SQTIHQWPATLVQPVGSPLSLECTVEGTSNPNLYWYRQAAGRGLQLLFYSVGIGQISSEVPQNLSASRPQDRQFILSSKKLLLSDSGFYLCAWTTPGRGTTEAFFGQGTRLTVV.

The chain recombines TRBV28 with TRBJ1-6, with 8 bases that match TRBD1. The J segment lost 7 bases and the V segment lost 5 bases, leaving 7 bases of the junction unmatched. The V gene's germline CDR1 is MDHEN and CDR2 SYDVKM. The CDR3 extends over 15 amino acids. CDR3 amino acids: CASSPRTGPNSPLHF. The CDR3 nucleotides read TGTGCCAGCAGTCCCCGGACAGGGCCAAATTCACCCCTCCACTTT.

This clone showed up just once. The gene calls are TRBV27 and TRBJ2-1, with a possible D match to TRBD2 (6 bases). V lost 5 bases, J lost 4 bases, and 15 bases lay in between. Germline CDR1 and CDR2: MNHEY and SMNVEV (reference sequence). The length of the CDR3 is 15 residues. The DNA for the CDR3 is TGTGCCAGCAGTAAGTTACGGGGGAGGTACAATGAGCAGTTCTTC. Its protein product is CASSKLRGRYNEQFF.

CDR3 sequence reads: CASSPLRQSTGPGDTQYF. For the CDR3, the DNA is TGTGCCAGCTCACCCCTACGGCAGTCGACAGGGCCGGGAGATACGCAGTATTTT. J is TRBJ2-3 and V is TRBV18; 7 bases match TRBD1. The trim removed 3 bases at V and 5 bases at J, leaving 17 bases unmatched. The CDR3 has 18 residues. Germline CDR1 reads KGHSH; CDR2 reads LQKENI. The complete variable domain, with remaining parts taken from reference TRBV18 and TRBJ2-3, reads NAGVMQNPRHLVRRRGQEARLRCSPMKGHSHVYWYRQLPEEGLKFMVYLQKENIIDESGMPKERFSAEFPKEGPSILRIQQVVRGDSAAYFCASSPLRQSTGPGDTQYFGPGTRLTVL.

This clone was seen many times. V and J are TRBV12-5 and TRBJ1-2, with a tentative D call TRBD1 (5 bases). Per the germline V gene, CDR1 is LGHNT and CDR2 is FRNRAP. The CDR3 totals 13 residues. V was shortened by 5 bases and J by 7 bases, with 14 bases between the two germline ends. The DNA of the CDR3 is TGTGCTAGTGGTCCGGCCAGGGAAGGTGGCTACACCTTC. Encoded protein: CASGPAREGGYTF. Filled out from reference TRBV12-5 and TRBJ1-2, the complete variable domain reads DARVTQTPRHKVTEMGQEVTMRCQPILGHNTVFWYRQTMMQGLELLAYFRNRAPLDDSGMPKDRFSAEMPDATLATLKIQPSEPRDSAVYFCASGPAREGGYTFGSGTRLTVV.

This sequence joins TRBV27 and TRBJ1-4; 8 bases are shared with TRBD1. Per germline, CDR1 MNHEY and CDR2 SMNVEV (reference sequence). The CDR3 consists of 14 residues. The trim removed 7 bases at V and 6 bases at J, leaving 7 bases unmatched. CDR3 region: CASTRTGGYEKLFF. CDR3 sequence (DNA): TGTGCCAGCACCCGAACAGGGGGGTATGAAAAACTGTTTTTT. The full variable domain, in which reference TRBV27 and TRBJ1-4 provide the parts outside the CDR3, is EAQVTQNPRYLITVTGKKLTVTCSQNMNHEYMSWYRQDPGLGLRQIYYSMNVEVTDKGDVPEGYKVSRKEKRNFPLILESPSPNQTSLYFCASTRTGGYEKLFFGSGTQLSVL.

The chain has TRBV19 and TRBJ1-1; 7 positions match TRBD1. With 7 bases clipped from V and 7 bases from J, the junction kept 15 bases outside the gene matches. The CDR3 sequence is 15 residues long. CDR1 LNHDA and CDR2 SQIVND come from the germline V gene (reference sequence). The CDR3 DNA reads as TGTGCCAGTAAGATGCCATCGAAGAGGGACAGTGAAGCTTTCTTT. Amino acid sequence: CASKMPSKRDSEAFF. Drawing the rest from reference TRBV19 and TRBJ1-1, the complete variable domain is DGGITQSPKYLFRKEGQNVTLSCEQNLNHDAMYWYRQDPGQGLRLIYYSQIVNDFQKGDIAEGYSVSREKKESFPLTVTSAQKNPTAFYLCASKMPSKRDSEAFFGQGTRLTVV.

The chain couples TRBV5-8 to TRBJ2-7, with TRBD2 matching over 8 bases. The V and J ends lost 1 base and 3 bases, in that order; junction bases with no gene match: 3. CDR1 and CDR2 (germline): SGHTS, YDEGEE. The CDR3 sequence is 14 residues long. The CDR3 reads CASSLYGRDYEQYF. The CDR3 coding sequence is TGTGCCAGCAGCTTGTACGGGAGGGACTACGAGCAGTACTTC.

The chain recombines TRBV5-1 with TRBJ1-2; D call uncertain. Per the germline V gene, CDR1 is SGHRS and CDR2 is YFSETQ. This CDR3 comprises 14 residues. V was clipped by 6 bases and J by 5 bases, with 17 bases between them. CDR3 sequence reads: CASTARGQSYGYTF. As DNA, the CDR3 is TGCGCCAGCACGGCCCGAGGGCAGAGTTATGGCTACACCTTC.

This chain joins TRBV6-1 and TRBJ2-1; 9 nucleotides align to TRBD2. The CDR3 sequence is 16 residues long. The germline gives CDR1 MNHNS, CDR2 SASEGT. With 2 bases clipped from V and 4 bases from J, the junction kept 6 bases outside the gene matches. Here the CDR3 reads CASSESLAGTYNEQFF. The CDR3 DNA reads as TGTGCCAGCAGTGAATCGCTAGCGGGGACATACAATGAGCAGTTCTTC.

The genes are TRBV15 and TRBJ2-1; D might be TRBD2 (5 bases). This CDR3 comprises 19 residues. Germline lookup yields CDR1 LNHNV and CDR2 YYDKDF (reference sequence). V was cut by 2 bases and J by 2 bases, with 22 bases left in between. The CDR3 protein is CATSRKSQRLAGPYNEQFF. The CDR3, as DNA: TGTGCCACCAGCAGAAAATCACAAAGGCTAGCCGGGCCCTACAATGAGCAGTTCTTC.

The chain uses TRBV24-1 and TRBJ1-1; TRBD1 matches at 7 bases. The V segment lost 6 bases and the J segment 1 base; nucleotides outside the gene matches: 4. The CDR3 length is 14 residues. Germline V CDR1 and CDR2: KGHDR, SFDVKD. CDR3: CATSRAGGNTEAFF. CDR3 coding DNA: TGTGCCACCAGTAGGGCAGGGGGGAACACTGAAGCTTTCTTT.

The rearrangement uses TRBV6-1 and TRBJ2-7; TRBD2 is a possible D gene (6 bases). The CDR3 covers 15 residues. Trimming shortened V by 3 bases and J by 2 bases, and 14 bases separated the two germline ends. Germline CDR1 MNHNS, CDR2 SASEGT. CDR3 in amino acids: CASSEVWGRPYEQYF. The CDR3 bases are TGTGCCAGCAGTGAGGTGTGGGGGAGGCCCTACGAGCAGTACTTC.